What follows are 30 T cell receptor beta chains derived from one specimen sequenced in a study of T cell repertoires in cytomegalovirus infection. TCRdb reprocessed the reads via MiXCR and lists one record per CDR3 protein. The sample includes 150,000 to 200,000 distinct CDR3 sequences, roughly 9% of them seen just once. The material sequenced was PBMCs. The origin of the receptors is a human donor in good health (CMV status not recorded). Some clones in this sample may be carry-over from other donors' samples.

The chain joins TRBV28 to TRBJ2-7; 8 bases line up with TRBD2. The germline gives CDR1 MDHEN, CDR2 SYDVKM. J lost 2 bases, V lost 5 bases, and 14 bases had no gene match. The CDR3 runs to 17 residues. The CDR3 DNA reads TGTGCCAGCAGTCCCCCGGGAGTGGTAGCGGGACCCTACGAGCAGTACTTC. This sequence encodes CASSPPGVVAGPYEQYF.

This clonotype was recorded at least ten times. The chain joins TRBV7-2 to TRBJ2-5; 7 bases align to TRBD2. Germline-derived CDR1 and CDR2 are SGHTA and FQGNSA. Germline trimming cut 3 bases from V and 2 bases from J; bases unmatched to any gene: 3. This CDR3 is 14 amino acids long. CDR3 in DNA: TGTGCCAGCAGCTTCGGGGGGTCGCAAGAGACCCAGTACTTC. Protein sequence: CASSFGGSQETQYF.

In its sample, this clonotype was seen a few times. The rearrangement links TRBV28 to TRBJ2-1; 7 positions match TRBD1. Per the germline V gene, CDR1 is MDHEN and CDR2 is SYDVKM. The ends lost 2 bases at V and 4 bases at J; junction bases unmatched: 5. This CDR3 contains 15 residues. The CDR3 reads CASSLDRAIYNEQFF. CDR3 DNA sequence: TGTGCCAGCAGTTTAGACAGGGCTATTTACAATGAGCAGTTCTTC. Based on the CDR3 plus reference TRBV28 and TRBJ2-1, the full variable domain is DVKVTQSSRYLVKRTGEKVFLECVQDMDHENMFWYRQDPGLGLRLIYFSYDVKMKEKGDIPEGYSVSREKKERFSLILESASTNQTSMYLCASSLDRAIYNEQFFGPGTRLTVL.

This clonotype was found many times. The gene calls are TRBV28 and TRBJ2-3; 7 positions match TRBD2. The CDR3 extends over 12 amino acids. The J segment lost 6 bases and the V segment lost 9 bases, leaving 6 bases of the junction unmatched. Germline lookup yields CDR1 MDHEN and CDR2 SYDVKM. CDR3 sequence (DNA): TGTGCCAGTACACACGGGAGGGATACGCAGTATTTT. Protein: CASTHGRDTQYF.

In this sample, this clonotype turned up many times. The chain employs TRBV5-1 and TRBJ2-7; the D gene could be TRBD1 or TRBD2 (7 bases each). Trimming stripped 0 bases from V and 6 bases from J, with 16 bases between. The CDR3 consists of 15 residues. Germline V CDR1 and CDR2: SGHRS, YFSETQ. The chain's CDR3 is CASSLDPGGEGEQYF. In DNA, the CDR3 is TGCGCCAGCAGCTTGGATCCAGGGGGGGAAGGCGAGCAGTACTTC.

Notes on this clonotype: A much larger clone sits a single nucleotide away, making a read error possible. In DNA form, the CDR3 reads TGCGCCAGCAGCCAAGGGACAGGCATCCAAGAGACCCAGAACTTC. This codes for CASSQGTGIQETQNF. The V gene is TRBV4-3, the J gene TRBJ2-5, with 7 bases fitting TRBD1. Looked up from germline, CDR1 is LGHNA and CDR2 is YSLEER. The CDR3 covers 15 residues.

This clonotype was counted at least ten times. V usage is TRBV2 and J usage is TRBJ1-2; weak D call: TRBD1 (6 bases). Germline assignment: CDR1 SNHLY and CDR2 FYNNEI. CDR3 length: 15 amino acids. Trimming stripped 1 base from V and 4 bases from J, with 13 bases between. The CDR3 region is CASSEGSGGIYGYTF. CDR3 DNA sequence: TGTGCCAGCAGTGAAGGGTCGGGGGGCATCTATGGCTACACCTTC. The entire variable domain, with the rest obtained from reference TRBV2 and TRBJ1-2, is as follows: EPEVTQTPSHQVTQMGQEVILRCVPISNHLYFYWYRQILGQKVEFLVSFYNNEISEKSEIFDDQFSVERPDGSNFTLKIRSTKLEDSAMYFCASSEGSGGIYGYTFGSGTRLTVV.

This clonotype came up a few times. The chain is built from TRBV19 and TRBJ2-5, with 7 bases lining up with TRBD1. Germline V lookup: CDR1 LNHDA, CDR2 SQIVND (reference sequence). The V segment lost 2 bases and the J segment 4 bases; nucleotides outside the gene matches: 1. The CDR3 is 13 residues long. The CDR3 sequence: CASSINRGETQYF. The CDR3 DNA follows: TGTGCCAGTAGTATAAACAGGGGAGAGACCCAGTACTTC.

This clonotype was counted many times. The chain is built from TRBV28 and TRBJ1-1, with TRBD1 identical over 8 bases. This CDR3 has 14 residues. Germline V gives CDR1 MDHEN, CDR2 SYDVKM. V was clipped by 6 bases and J by 5 bases; unmatched bases: 8. The CDR3 nucleotides read TGTGCCAGCAGACAAGGACAGGGAAGGACTGAAGCTTTCTTT. Amino acids: CASRQGQGRTEAFF.

This clonotype was seen only a few times. The rearrangement uses TRBV7-2 and TRBJ2-7, with D perhaps being TRBD1 or TRBD2 (5 bases each). The CDR3 length is 14 residues. The germline V gene encodes CDR1 SGHTA and CDR2 FQGNSA. Trimming stripped 1 base from V and 4 bases from J, with 11 bases between. As DNA, the CDR3 is TGTGCCAGCAGCTTAGGTGTCAGGGAGTACGAGCAGTACTTC. It translates to CASSLGVREYEQYF.

This clonotype was detected a few times. The chain employs TRBV30 and TRBJ2-5; no clear D. Trimming stripped 0 bases from V and 4 bases from J, with 6 bases between. CDR3 size: 12 residues. The germline gives CDR1 GTSNPN, CDR2 SVGIG (reference sequence). The CDR3 spells CAWSVRRETQYF. The CDR3 region has the DNA TGTGCCTGGAGTGTACGCCGAGAGACCCAGTACTTC.

This clonotype qualifies as medium-sized (0.01 to 0.1%). The V and J genes are TRBV6-1 and TRBJ2-7; no reliable D call. Per germline, CDR1 MNHNS and CDR2 SASEGT. Trimming removed 7 bases from V and 4 bases from J, with 17 bases in between. CDR3 length equals 14 residues. In DNA, the CDR3 is TGTGCCAGCAACAAAGGCCCCGATAGGTACGAGCAGTACTTC. The encoded protein is CASNKGPDRYEQYF.

The genes are TRBV2 and TRBJ2-7; D tentatively reads TRBD1 or TRBD2 (5 bases each). The V end lost 3 bases, the J end lost 3 bases, and 15 bases lay between the germline ends. This CDR3 spans 15 amino acids. The germline V gene has CDR1 SNHLY and CDR2 FYNNEI. The CDR3 region is CASSEDLQALYEQYF. CDR3 DNA: TGTGCCAGCAGTGAGGACTTACAGGCGCTCTACGAGCAGTACTTC.

This clonotype showed up many times. V is TRBV6-1 and J is TRBJ2-2, with 11 bases identical to TRBD2. V gave up 7 bases and J gave up 5 bases; unmatched junction bases: 9. The CDR3 is made up of 16 amino acids. Germline V gives CDR1 MNHNS, CDR2 SASEGT. CDR3 loop: CASKWKLAGETGELFF. As DNA, the CDR3 is TGTGCCAGCAAATGGAAACTAGCGGGAGAAACCGGGGAGCTGTTTTTT.

This clonotype was seen at least ten times. This chain uses TRBV7-8 with TRBJ2-1, with TRBD1 matching 11 bases. Trimming removed 5 bases from V and 9 bases from J; junction bases left unmatched: 9. This CDR3 is built from 15 residues. Germline CDR1 and CDR2: SGHVS and FQNEAQ. The CDR3 loop reads CASSPEGQGGAEQFF. CDR3 DNA sequence: TGTGCCAGCAGCCCCGAGGGACAGGGGGGAGCTGAGCAGTTCTTC.

In its sample, this clonotype was seen many times. This chain joins TRBV7-2 and TRBJ2-4; 8 bases map to TRBD1. Trimming at V came to 0 bases and at J to 0 bases, leaving 7 bases not matched to a gene. Germline CDR1 SGHTA, CDR2 FQGNSA. The CDR3 loop spans 18 amino acids. The CDR3 is CASSLAPGTGRAKNIQYF. In DNA, the CDR3 is TGTGCCAGCAGCTTAGCCCCTGGGACAGGTCGAGCCAAAAACATTCAGTACTTC. Based on the CDR3 plus reference TRBV7-2 and TRBJ2-4, the full variable domain is GAGVSQSPSNKVTEKGKDVELRCDPISGHTALYWYRQSLGQGLEFLIYFQGNSAPDKSGLPSDRFSAERTGGSVSTLTIQRTQQEDSAVYLCASSLAPGTGRAKNIQYFGAGTRLSVL.

The J gene is TRBJ2-3, the V gene TRBV30; D is unclear. Looked up from germline, CDR1 is GTSNPN and CDR2 is SVGIG (reference sequence). The CDR3 spans 12 residues. V was cut by 0 bases and J by 3 bases, with 4 bases left in between. DNA of the CDR3: TGTGCCTGGAGTGTGAGTACAGATACGCAGTATTTT. Protein sequence: CAWSVSTDTQYF.

This clonotype has a handful of counts. The chain combines TRBV10-3 with TRBJ2-7, with D perhaps TRBD1 (5 bases). Trimming took 4 bases from V and 2 from J, leaving 9 bases between them. CDR1 and CDR2 from the germline V gene are ENHRY and SYGVKD. The CDR3 consists of 13 residues. CDR3 amino acids: CAISGQTTYEQYF. DNA of the CDR3: TGTGCCATCAGTGGACAGACGACCTACGAGCAGTACTTC.

There are many counts of this clonotype. V is TRBV7-2 and J is TRBJ2-7; unclear D gene. The CDR3 spans 13 residues. Trimming cost V 2 bases and J 4 bases, with 9 bases left between them. Germline CDR1 and CDR2: SGHTA and FQGNSA. CDR3: CASSLTVAYEQYF. The CDR3 DNA reads TGTGCCAGCAGCTTAACTGTTGCATACGAGCAGTACTTC.

This clonotype was detected ten times or more. The chain carries TRBV11-2 and TRBJ2-5; 8 bases match TRBD2. This CDR3 has 16 residues. J lost 1 base, V lost 3 bases, and 7 bases had no gene match. Germline V gives CDR1 SGHAT, CDR2 FQNNGV. The CDR3 DNA is TGTGCCAGCAGCTTCGGTCGGGGGGGCCTCCAAGAGACCCAGTACTTC. It is translated as CASSFGRGGLQETQYF.

Notes on this clonotype: At one boundary the junction diverges from the germline segment, which might be a read error. The genes are TRBV28 and TRBJ2-7; a possible D gene is TRBD2 (6 bases). Looked up from germline, CDR1 is MDHEN and CDR2 is SYDVKM. This CDR3 contains 14 residues. The CDR3 region has the DNA TGTGCCAGCAGGCCTCTTGCGGGGTCCTGCGAGCAGTACTTC. It translates to CASRPLAGSCEQYF. The whole variable domain, filled in from reference TRBV28 and TRBJ2-7, reads DVKVTQSSRYLVKRTGEKVFLECVQDMDHENMFWYRQDPGLGLRLIYFSYDVKMKEKGDIPEGYSVSREKKERFSLILESASTNQTSMYLCASRPLAGSCEQYFGPGTRLTVT.

This clonotype has more than one count but fewer than ten. V usage is TRBV19 and J usage is TRBJ2-7; weak D call: TRBD2 (6 bases). Germline V gene sequence: CDR1 LNHDA, CDR2 SQIVND (reference sequence). This CDR3 spans 15 amino acids. V was pared by 1 base and J by 0 bases, with 10 bases between. The DNA of the CDR3 is TGTGCCAGTAGTATAGCGGAGGGGCTCTCCTACGAGCAGTACTTC. Translation: CASSIAEGLSYEQYF.

In this sample, this clonotype turned up many times. This chain links TRBV28 with TRBJ1-1; D is unresolved. Germline CDR1 reads MDHEN; CDR2 reads SYDVKM. CDR3 length: 12 amino acids. V lost 4 bases, J lost 4 bases, and 7 bases lay in between. This CDR3 is CASSSRSTEAFF. The CDR3, as DNA: TGTGCCAGCAGTTCCCGCAGCACTGAAGCTTTCTTT. Combining the CDR3 with reference TRBV28 and TRBJ1-1 gives the whole variable domain DVKVTQSSRYLVKRTGEKVFLECVQDMDHENMFWYRQDPGLGLRLIYFSYDVKMKEKGDIPEGYSVSREKKERFSLILESASTNQTSMYLCASSSRSTEAFFGQGTRLTVV.

The chain uses TRBV2 and TRBJ1-5; D is possibly TRBD1 (6 bases). The CDR3 has 15 residues. Trimming took off 4 bases at V and 4 bases at J, with 14 bases between the two ends. CDR1 SNHLY and CDR2 FYNNEI come from the germline V gene. DNA for the CDR3: TGTGCCAGCAGTGGAGTGGGGCAGGGGAATCAGCCCCAGCATTTT. Its translation is CASSGVGQGNQPQHF. Variable domain in full (rest from reference TRBV2 and TRBJ1-5): EPEVTQTPSHQVTQMGQEVILRCVPISNHLYFYWYRQILGQKVEFLVSFYNNEISEKSEIFDDQFSVERPDGSNFTLKIRSTKLEDSAMYFCASSGVGQGNQPQHFGDGTRLSIL.

This chain connects TRBV27 to TRBJ1-5; D might be TRBD1 (5 bases). CDR3 length equals 14 residues. Germline CDR1 reads MNHEY; CDR2 reads SMNVEV (reference sequence). V was clipped by 3 bases and J by 6 bases, with 12 bases between them. The CDR3 nucleotides read TGTGCCAGCAGTTTTCAGGGAGTTGGTCAGCCCCAGCATTTT. Residues: CASSFQGVGQPQHF.

This clonotype was counted at least ten times. V and J are TRBV5-4 and TRBJ2-3; 14 bases line up with TRBD2. Trimming took 3 bases from V and 0 from J; bases not matched to a gene: 6. CDR3 length: 18 residues. CDR1 is SGHNT, CDR2 YYREEE, per germline (reference sequence). Here the CDR3 DNA reads TGTGCCAGCAGCTCCGGGACTAGCGGGGGTTGGAGCACAGATACGCAGTATTTT. It is translated as CASSSGTSGGWSTDTQYF.

This clonotype was recorded many times. V usage is TRBV18 and J usage is TRBJ1-4; D remains unclear. The CDR3 runs to 15 residues. The V end was cut by 0 bases, the J end by 0 bases, with 5 bases between. Germline loops: CDR1 KGHSH, CDR2 LQKENI. The DNA of the CDR3 is TGTGCCAGCTCACCACCGGCGTCAACTAATGAAAAACTGTTTTTT. Translating it yields CASSPPASTNEKLFF.

The V and J genes are TRBV25-1 and TRBJ1-4, with D unclear. This CDR3 comprises 14 residues. Germline CDR1 is MGHDK and CDR2 is SYGVNS. Trimming cost V 1 base and J 2 bases, with 5 bases left between them. The CDR3 region has the DNA TGTGCCAGCAGTGAATTAGGGACTAATGAAAAACTGTTTTTT. Amino acids: CASSELGTNEKLFF.

In nucleotides, the CDR3 is TGTGCCAGCAGAAACGACATACCACCAGACGGTGAGCAGTTCTTC. It yields the protein CASRNDIPPDGEQFF. The genes are TRBV12-3 or TRBV12-4 and TRBJ2-1; D is unresolved. The CDR3 is made up of 15 amino acids. The germline V and J ends were trimmed by 6 bases and 9 bases, with 21 bases remaining between them.

This clonotype was observed a few times. The J gene is TRBJ1-1, the V gene TRBV4-1; 10 positions match TRBD1. CDR3 length: 13 amino acids. CDR1 MGHRA and CDR2 YSYEKL come from the germline V gene. V lost 8 bases and J lost 6; bases outside the gene matches: 6. The chain's CDR3 is CASSRDRGSEAFF. CDR3 coding DNA: TGCGCCAGCTCGAGGGACAGGGGATCTGAAGCTTTCTTT.